This T cell receptor beta chain was retrieved from a study of lymphopenia after photon versus proton radiotherapy (dated by TCRdb to between 2018 and 2021). Regarding the research as a whole: In patients with gastrointestinal tumors who developed high-grade lymphopenia, the study compared the immunological effects of photon radiation therapy with those of proton radiation therapy. The 15 to 20 patients in the cohort had gastrointestinal tumors, were treated with either photon or proton therapy, and subsequently developed lymphopenia. The goal of the study was to characterize the differences between the two radiation modalities in how they affect the immune system.

V drops 1 base and J drops 5 bases, leaving 11 bases in between. The CDR3 sequence holds 14 residues, the cysteine and phenylalanine included. Just the 42-base CDR3 DNA is kept, in frame starting at base 1. From the germline V gene, CDR1 is SGHTA and CDR2 is FQGNSA. As concerns this clone: Its antigen target is currently unknown. Nothing much larger sits one base from this clone, and base qualities are not available.

Library prep was done by the immunoSEQ multiplex PCR assay. T cell repertoires were profiled by deep sequencing of rearranged TCR beta loci, alongside multiparametric flow cytometry. The table comes from immuneACCESS by way of TCRdb, which keeps in-frame sequences with V and J called. Part of the clones is missing from these tables; in studies checked, under half for an unresolved V gene and the rest for unknown reasons. The sample table lists around 23,000 clones, roughly 91% of them with a count of one. About 10% of the sample comes from the top ten. Overall study outcomes, separate from this receptor: Proton-treated patients stayed relatively stable during treatment, while photon-treated patients lost naive T cells and TCR diversity and gained effector/memory populations. Once the lymphocyte count had reached its nadir, the repertoires of photon-treated patients showed oligoclonal expansion, particularly of CD8+ Temra cells, and this expansion drove the decline in diversity. Across the cohort, a larger post-nadir drop in TCR diversity was inversely correlated with overall survival time among patients who died. The survival association was assessed only in patients who died, and the authors presented better survival with proton therapy as a possibility rather than a demonstrated result.

The sequence was collected from a woman aged 65 to 85 with pancreatic cancer. Some clones in this sample may be carry-over from other donors' samples. Material: peripheral blood, obtained from a patient treated with proton-based radiotherapy. The rearranged segments are TRBV7-2 and TRBJ1-1, with the D gene uncertain. The CDR3 region reads CASSLVSIGTEAFF. In nucleotide form, the sequence is TGTGCCAGCAGCTTAGTCAGTATAGGGACTGAAGCTTTCTTT.